Listed here are 10 T cell receptor beta chains from one sample, sequenced in a study of somatic mutations in cytotoxic T cells in rheumatoid arthritis. Measured with immunoSEQ multiplex PCR; TCRdb has only the in-frame clones, and not every one. Counted here are some 30,000 clones, around 87% occurring once; the ten biggest clones make up around 9%. Sequenced sample: CD8+ T cells sorted from blood. The source of these receptors is an adult with rheumatoid arthritis.

The gene calls are TRBV4-1 and TRBJ2-5, with 7 bases that match TRBD2. Germline lookup yields CDR1 MGHRA and CDR2 YSYEKL. The CDR3 covers 16 residues. Germline trimming cut 4 bases from V and 0 bases from J; bases unmatched to any gene: 8. The CDR3 region has the DNA TGCGCCAGCAGCCCTCGGGGGAGGGGATACCAAGAGACCCAGTACTTC. This sequence encodes CASSPRGRGYQETQYF.

The chain couples TRBV4-1 to TRBJ2-7; the D gene is possibly TRBD2 (6 bases). This CDR3 region has 13 residues. Germline-derived CDR1 and CDR2 are MGHRA and YSYEKL. Trimming stripped 1 base from V and 3 bases from J, with 7 bases between. Written as DNA, the CDR3 is TGCGCCAGCAGCCAAGGACTAGTCTACGAGCAGTACTTC. It yields the protein CASSQGLVYEQYF.

The J gene is TRBJ2-4, the V gene TRBV4-1; 11 bases agree with TRBD2. V trimming: 4 bases; J trimming: 0 bases; junction bases outside the gene matches: 11. The CDR3 has 19 residues. The germline CDR1 and CDR2 sequences are MGHRA and YSYEKL. CDR3 protein: CASSPLAGGANLAKNIQYF. The CDR3 DNA follows: TGCGCCAGCAGCCCGTTAGCGGGAGGGGCCAACTTAGCCAAAAACATTCAGTACTTC.

This clone was picked up one time. CDR3 coding DNA: TGTGCCAGCAGCGGCGGGACGGCAATGAACACTGAAGCTTTCTTT. This encodes CASSGGTAMNTEAFF. The genes are TRBV9 and TRBJ1-1; D possibly corresponds to TRBD1 (5 bases). This CDR3 spans 15 amino acids. With 3 bases removed from V and 0 bases from J, the gap between germline ends came to 12 bases. Germline lookup yields CDR1 SGDLS and CDR2 YYNGEE.

In its sample, this clone was seen once. The gene calls are TRBV5-1 and TRBJ2-7, with TRBD1 identical over 7 bases. Germline V gene sequence: CDR1 SGHRS, CDR2 YFSETQ. The length of the CDR3 is 15 residues. The J segment lost 5 bases and the V segment lost 0 bases, leaving 8 bases of the junction unmatched. The CDR3 DNA reads TGCGCCAGCAGCTTGGTCGTGGGACAGATAAACGAGCAGTACTTC. This codes for CASSLVVGQINEQYF.

The rearrangement links TRBV6-1 to TRBJ2-2, with D uncertain. CDR1 and CDR2 from the germline V gene are MNHNS and SASEGT. V was pared by 5 bases and J by 4 bases, with 11 bases between. CDR3 length: 14 amino acids. CDR3 amino acids: CASSLWGGTGELFF. The CDR3 DNA follows: TGTGCCAGCAGTCTCTGGGGTGGCACCGGGGAGCTGTTTTTT.

This clone was observed a single time. The V call is TRBV6-5, the J call TRBJ2-7; no clear D. Trimming stripped 7 bases from V and 6 bases from J, with 13 bases between. Germline CDR1 reads MNHEY; CDR2 reads SVGAGI. The CDR3 contains 12 residues. CDR3 DNA: TGTGCCAGCACTAATGTAGGATCCGAGCAGTACTTC. Residues: CASTNVGSEQYF.

V usage is TRBV6-5 and J usage is TRBJ2-5; 11 positions agree with TRBD2. V shed 5 bases, J shed 2 bases, and the junction held 4 bases outside the gene matches. Germline CDR1 and CDR2: MNHEY and SVGAGI. The CDR3 extends over 15 amino acids. CDR3 region: CASSISGGVQETQYF. The CDR3 DNA follows: TGTGCCAGCAGTATTAGCGGGGGGGTTCAAGAGACCCAGTACTTC.

The rearrangement links TRBV6-5 to TRBJ2-7; TRBD2 matches 9 bases. The germline V gene has CDR1 MNHEY and CDR2 SVGAGI. The J segment lost 5 bases and the V segment lost 2 bases, leaving 4 bases of the junction unmatched. CDR3 size: 14 residues. The CDR3 here is CASSYTGLANEQYF. DNA for the CDR3: TGTGCCAGCAGTTACACGGGACTAGCAAACGAGCAGTACTTC.

The chain joins TRBV28 to TRBJ2-7; TRBD1 agrees at 9 bases. The CDR3 covers 15 residues. After removal of 8 bases from V and 2 bases from J, the junction contained 10 bases not matched to a gene. In germline, CDR1 is MDHEN, CDR2 SYDVKM. The CDR3 reads CASCHTGGAAYEQYF. CDR3 nucleotide sequence: TGTGCCAGCTGTCATACAGGGGGCGCGGCCTACGAGCAGTACTTC.